Shown below are 28 T cell receptor beta chains from a single sample sequenced in a study of identical twins. TCRdb passed the 5' RACE reads through MiXCR, listing each CDR3 protein once. This table holds some 320,000 distinct CDR3 sequences, 10% to 15% found once. The sample was also linked to a second study, of yellow fever vaccine responses in identical twins.

The sample taken for sequencing was CD8+ T cells sorted from blood. The origin of the receptors is a woman younger than 35 in good health.

This CDR3 is CASSQDPVLAGGAWETQYF. CDR3 DNA sequence: TGTGCCAGCAGCCAAGATCCGGTTCTAGCGGGGGGGGCTTGGGAGACCCAGTACTTC. The chain couples TRBV4-2 to TRBJ2-5, with 12 bases fitting TRBD2. From germline, CDR1 is LGHNA and CDR2 YNFKEQ. This CDR3 has 19 amino acids. V shed 0 bases, J shed 5 bases, and the junction held 13 bases outside the gene matches.

There are many counts of this clonotype. J is TRBJ2-1 and V is TRBV6-4; possibly TRBD1 for D (6 bases). The V end was cut by 4 bases, the J end by 15 bases, with 25 bases between. The CDR3 is 15 amino acids. Germline V gene data show CDR1 as MRHNA and CDR2 as SNTAGT. The DNA of the CDR3 is TGTGCCAGCAGTGTCGCAAGGGACACCCCCGGCCCAGTGTTCTTC. Protein product: CASSVARDTPGPVFF.

This clonotype was seen many times. The J gene is TRBJ2-1, the V gene TRBV29-1, with 10 bases lining up with TRBD2. Germline V gene lookup returns CDR1 SQVTM and CDR2 ANQGSEA. The CDR3 covers 12 residues. Trimming cost V 4 bases and J 15 bases; bases outside gene matches: 9. DNA of the CDR3: TGCAGCGTTGCACCGGGACTAGCGAGACCGTTCTTC. This translates into CSVAPGLARPFF.

The chain recombines TRBV25-1 with TRBJ2-1; TRBD1 or TRBD2 may be the D gene (5 bases each). Deletions cut 8 bases from V and 8 bases from J, with 22 bases between. The CDR3 loop spans 15 amino acids. CDR1 and CDR2 (germline): MGHDK, SYGVNS. The CDR3 DNA reads as TGTGCCAGCGGGGACGTAGGCGAGGGTCAGGATGAGCAGTTCTTC. It is translated as CASGDVGEGQDEQFF.

This clonotype was counted many times. This rearrangement joins TRBV25-1 to TRBJ2-3; 8 bases are a match to TRBD2. This CDR3 region has 11 residues. J lost 10 bases, V lost 7 bases, and 4 bases had no gene match. Looked up from germline, CDR1 is MGHDK and CDR2 is SYGVNS. CDR3 protein: CASIAGGAQYF. CDR3 nucleotides: TGTGCCAGCATCGCCGGGGGGGCGCAGTATTTT.

This clonotype was recorded at least ten times. The chain has TRBV6-1 and TRBJ2-5, with D possibly matching TRBD1 (5 bases). CDR3 length: 14 amino acids. CDR1 and CDR2 (germline): MNHNS, SASEGT. V gave up 5 bases and J gave up 1 base, with 11 bases separating them. Here the CDR3 reads CASSLRQFQETQYF. In nucleotides, the CDR3 is TGTGCCAGCAGTCTTAGACAGTTCCAAGAGACCCAGTACTTC.

The rearrangement joins TRBV5-6 to TRBJ1-5; maybe TRBD1 (5 bases). CDR1 is SGHDT, CDR2 YYEEEE, per germline. Trimming took 1 base from V and 6 from J, leaving 11 bases between them. The CDR3 consists of 14 residues. The CDR3, as DNA: TGTGCCAGCAGCTTGCTCACAGGAGGTCAGCCCCAGCATTTT. Translating it yields CASSLLTGGQPQHF.

The CDR3 DNA sequence: TGTGCCAGCAGTTCCCAGGGGGGAGGGTACACTGAAGCTTTCTTT. This codes for CASSSQGGGYTEAFF. The chain recombines TRBV2 with TRBJ1-1; 7 bases fit TRBD1. Looked up from germline, CDR1 is SNHLY and CDR2 is FYNNEI. The J segment lost 3 bases and the V segment lost 5 bases, leaving 9 bases of the junction unmatched. The CDR3 has 15 amino acids.

This clonotype was picked up many times. This chain connects TRBV7-9 to TRBJ1-4; D is unresolved. The germline CDR1 and CDR2 sequences are SEHNR and FQNEAQ (reference sequence). CDR3 length: 11 amino acids. V was cut by 8 bases and J by 6 bases, with 7 bases left in between. CDR3 sequence: CASRWDEKLFF. In nucleotides, the CDR3 is TGTGCCAGCCGGTGGGATGAAAAACTGTTTTTT. The full variable domain, in which reference TRBV7-9 and TRBJ1-4 provide the parts outside the CDR3, is DTGVSQNPRHKITKRGQNVTFRCDPISEHNRLYWYRQTLGQGPEFLTYFQNEAQLEKSRLLSDRFSAERPKGSFSTLEIQRTEQGDSAMYLCASRWDEKLFFGSGTQLSVL.

The sample holds a few counts of this clonotype. The chain links TRBV5-6 to TRBJ1-2; 8 positions agree with TRBD1. The CDR3 loop spans 13 amino acids. Germline lookup yields CDR1 SGHDT and CDR2 YYEEEE. Unmatched junction bases numbered 7, after V lost 4 bases and J lost 8 bases. CDR3 sequence: CASSVGQGKGYTF. CDR3 nucleotides: TGTGCCAGCAGCGTCGGACAGGGCAAAGGCTACACCTTC.

This clonotype was counted only a few times. The genes are TRBV3-1 and TRBJ1-1; 9 bases fit TRBD1. The junction had 11 bases not matched to a gene; V was cut back by 5 bases and J by 4 bases. The CDR3 loop spans 16 amino acids. Per the germline V gene, CDR1 is LGHDT and CDR2 is YNNKEL (reference sequence). The CDR3 sequence is CASSRGRGQGLTEAFF. CDR3 nucleotide sequence: TGTGCCAGCAGCAGAGGTCGGGGACAGGGTCTCACTGAAGCTTTCTTT.

This clonotype was picked up a small number of times. V is TRBV4-1 and J is TRBJ2-7, with 8 bases that match TRBD2. This CDR3 has 17 residues. J lost 7 bases, V lost 0 bases, and 14 bases had no gene match. Germline CDR1 and CDR2: MGHRA and YSYEKL. This chain's CDR3 is CASSQEISLAGVDEQYF. The CDR3 DNA reads as TGCGCCAGCAGCCAAGAGATCTCCCTAGCGGGTGTAGATGAGCAGTACTTC.

A few counts support this clonotype. The chain has TRBV12-3 or TRBV12-4 and TRBJ2-7; D unclear. The CDR3 loop spans 13 amino acids. Trimming cost V 6 bases and J 3 bases, with 12 bases left between them. The CDR3 is CASSLSVGYEQYV. The CDR3 nucleotides read TGTGCCAGCAGCCTCAGCGTAGGCTACGAGCAGTACGTC.

The V and J genes are TRBV13 and TRBJ1-5, with D possibly being TRBD1 (5 bases). Trimming removed 4 bases at V and 1 base at J, with 11 bases between. This CDR3 spans 15 amino acids. Germline lookup yields CDR1 PRHDT and CDR2 FYEKMQ (reference sequence). This CDR3 reads CASSSGRQSNQPQHF. CDR3 DNA sequence: TGTGCCAGCAGCTCAGGAAGACAGAGCAATCAGCCCCAGCATTTT.

This clonotype was observed a few times. This rearrangement joins TRBV7-6 to TRBJ1-1; no clear D. The CDR3 loop spans 14 amino acids. Trimming removed 4 bases at V and 2 bases at J, with 11 bases between. CDR1 and CDR2 (germline): SGHVS, FNYEAQ. The CDR3 loop is CASSSLGPNTEAFF. CDR3 sequence (DNA): TGTGCCAGCAGCTCGCTAGGGCCCAACACTGAAGCTTTCTTT. The entire variable domain, with the rest obtained from reference TRBV7-6 and TRBJ1-1, is as follows: GAGVSQSPRYKVTKRGQDVALRCDPISGHVSLYWYRQALGQGPEFLTYFNYEAQQDKSGLPNDRFSAERPEGSISTLTIQRTEQRDSAMYRCASSSLGPNTEAFFGQGTRLTVV.

This chain links TRBV7-9 with TRBJ1-4, with D unresolved. This CDR3 contains 12 residues. V lost 2 bases and J lost 8, with 6 bases in between. The germline V gene has CDR1 SEHNR and CDR2 FQNEAQ (reference sequence). CDR3 in DNA: TGTGCCAGCAGCTTATTACCCGAAAAACTGTTTTTT. Translation: CASSLLPEKLFF.

The chain recombines TRBV19 with TRBJ1-5; D is unclear. Trimming pared 3 bases from V and 7 bases from J, leaving 7 bases between. The V gene's germline CDR1 is LNHDA and CDR2 SQIVND (reference sequence). The CDR3 contains 12 residues. The CDR3 sequence: CASSISNQPQHF. The CDR3 coding sequence is TGTGCCAGTAGTATCTCTAACCAGCCCCAGCATTTT. The whole variable domain, filled in from reference TRBV19 and TRBJ1-5, reads DGGITQSPKYLFRKEGQNVTLSCEQNLNHDAMYWYRQDPGQGLRLIYYSQIVNDFQKGDIAEGYSVSREKKESFPLTVTSAQKNPTAFYLCASSISNQPQHFGDGTRLSIL.

This rearrangement joins TRBV21-1 to TRBJ2-7; no DNA check was done on the table's D call, TRBD1. TRBV21-1 is designated a pseudogene. There are 15 residues in the CDR3. CDR3 nucleotide sequence: TGTGCCAGCAGCCTCGGGACAGGAGAAATTTACGAGCAGTACTTC. This codes for CASSLGTGEIYEQYF.

V is TRBV14 and J is TRBJ1-4, with 9 bases identical to TRBD1. CDR1 and CDR2 from the germline V gene are SGHDN and FVKESK. V dropped 4 bases and J dropped 7; count of bases not matched to a gene: 4. The CDR3 runs to 14 residues. The CDR3 region has the DNA TGTGCCAGCAGCCCACAGGGGGCAGCTGAAAAACTGTTTTTT. It translates to CASSPQGAAEKLFF.

V usage is TRBV20-1 and J usage is TRBJ2-7; the D is unclear. This CDR3 region has 14 residues. Germline V gene sequence: CDR1 DFQATT, CDR2 SNEGSKA (reference sequence). The V and J ends lost 1 base and 3 bases respectively, with 13 bases between them. The CDR3 bases are TGCAGTGCTAGAGGAGAGGAAATGATCTACGAGCAGTACGTC. Its translation is CSARGEEMIYEQYV.

The chain couples TRBV15 to TRBJ2-1; 10 nucleotides match TRBD2. The V segment lost 3 bases and the J segment 2 bases; nucleotides outside the gene matches: 4. The CDR3 extends over 16 amino acids. The germline gives CDR1 LNHNV, CDR2 YYDKDF (reference sequence). The CDR3 DNA is TGTGCCACCAGCAGCACTAGCGGGGAACCCTACAATGAGCAGTTCTTC. Protein: CATSSTSGEPYNEQFF. Looking up the rest from reference TRBV15 and TRBJ2-1 gives the full variable domain: DAMVIQNPRYQVTQFGKPVTLSCSQTLNHNVMYWYQQKSSQAPKLLFHYYDKDFNNEADTPDNFQSRRPNTSFCFLDIRSPGLGDTAMYLCATSSTSGEPYNEQFFGPGTRLTVL.

The genes are TRBV28 and TRBJ1-1; maybe TRBD1 (5 bases). Germline assignment: CDR1 MDHEN and CDR2 SYDVKM. CDR3 length: 14 residues. Between the trimmed V and J ends, which lost 5 bases and 7 bases, there was a span of 17 bases. The chain's CDR3 is CASSHALGRGEAFF. DNA of the CDR3: TGTGCCAGCAGTCACGCATTGGGAAGGGGTGAAGCTTTCTTT.

The chain employs TRBV18 and TRBJ2-5; no clear D. The V end lost 3 bases, the J end lost 5 bases, and 13 bases lay between the germline ends. There are 14 residues in the CDR3. Germline loops: CDR1 KGHSH, CDR2 LQKENI. CDR3 bases: TGTGCCAGCTCACCTCGCCACTCCTGGGAGACCCAGTACTTC. Translation: CASSPRHSWETQYF. Based on the CDR3 plus reference TRBV18 and TRBJ2-5, the full variable domain is NAGVMQNPRHLVRRRGQEARLRCSPMKGHSHVYWYRQLPEEGLKFMVYLQKENIIDESGMPKERFSAEFPKEGPSILRIQQVVRGDSAAYFCASSPRHSWETQYFGPGTRLLVL.

V gene TRBV7-6 combines with J gene TRBJ2-7; 7 nucleotides match TRBD1. CDR1 SGHVS and CDR2 FNYEAQ come from the germline V gene. The CDR3 loop spans 15 amino acids. Trimming cost V 5 bases and J 5 bases; bases outside gene matches: 12. CDR3 amino acids: CASSPRQGAANEQYF. The DNA of the CDR3 is TGTGCCAGCAGCCCCAGACAGGGAGCAGCAAACGAGCAGTACTTC.

The J gene is TRBJ2-1, the V gene TRBV27; D may be TRBD1 (5 bases). V was trimmed by 6 bases and J by 9 bases, leaving 12 bases between them. This CDR3 has 12 amino acids. CDR1 and CDR2 (germline): MNHEY, SMNVEV (reference sequence). The CDR3 protein is CASRGAGLEQFF. The CDR3 DNA reads TGTGCCAGCAGAGGGGCTGGGCTTGAGCAGTTCTTC.

The chain combines TRBV7-9 with TRBJ2-2; no clear D gene. V gave up 3 bases and J gave up 6 bases, with 14 bases separating them. The CDR3 length is 15 residues. Germline CDR1 and CDR2: SEHNR and FQNEAQ (reference sequence). The CDR3 spells CASSFGPNAAGELFF. The CDR3 region has the DNA TGTGCCAGCAGCTTCGGTCCTAACGCCGCCGGGGAGCTGTTTTTT. Complete variable domain (other parts from reference TRBV7-9 and TRBJ2-2): DTGVSQNPRHKITKRGQNVTFRCDPISEHNRLYWYRQTLGQGPEFLTYFQNEAQLEKSRLLSDRFSAERPKGSFSTLEIQRTEQGDSAMYLCASSFGPNAAGELFFGEGSRLTVL.

The V and J genes are TRBV7-2 and TRBJ1-2; possibly TRBD1 for D (6 bases). This CDR3 spans 13 amino acids. The germline V and J ends were trimmed by 8 bases and 7 bases, with 17 bases remaining between them. Germline V CDR1 and CDR2: SGHTA, FQGNSA. CDR3 sequence: CASPTPGGPGYTF. CDR3 nucleotides: TGTGCCAGCCCAACCCCGGGGGGCCCTGGCTACACCTTC.

V is TRBV10-3 and J is TRBJ2-2; a possible D gene is TRBD1 (6 bases). V lost 3 bases, J lost 4 bases, and 18 bases lay in between. The germline CDR1 and CDR2 sequences are ENHRY and SYGVKD. This CDR3 has 17 amino acids. The CDR3, as DNA: TGTGCCATCAGTGATTATGTGGGGCAGGGGAGCACCGGGGAGCTGTTTTTT. It is translated as CAISDYVGQGSTGELFF.